This TCR beta chain came from a study of cytomegalovirus exposure and HLA in healthy donors. As for the study in general: A later analysis reported the approximately 120 validation repertoires used the same platform as the approximately 660 first-cohort repertoires. Study-level results: TCR sequences were mostly rare, though some public TCRs occurred in many donors. The authors enumerated around 150 TCR beta chains as linked to cytomegalovirus.

The donors were members of the validation cohort, which comprised 120 subjects and was separate from the first cohort of 600 to 800 subjects. TCRdb's copy holds only in-frame clones and misses some; the assay was immunoSEQ multiplex PCR. The table records approximately 150,000 clones, roughly nine tenths of them present only once. Germline V gene sequence: CDR1 GTSNPN, CDR2 SVGIG (reference sequence). The CDR3 is 14 amino acids. The V segment lost 3 bases and the J segment 1 base; nucleotides outside the gene matches: 2. A word on this clone: Its specificity is not known.

Sequenced: PBMCs. The rearrangement uses TRBV30 and TRBJ2-3, with 9 bases matching TRBD1. The receptor's source is a man younger than 35 in good health and CMV-seronegative. Here the CDR3 reads CAWRRTGGTDTQYF. The CDR3 DNA is TGTGCCTGGAGAAGGACAGGGGGCACAGATACGCAGTATTTT.